Following are 3 T cell receptor beta chains from one sample sequenced in a study of blood T cell repertoires in COVID-19. The protocol was immunoSEQ multiplex PCR, while the TCRdb copy is restricted to in-frame clones and leaves out a portion. The sample has 100,000 or so clones; 65% to 90% are singletons. Sequencing used peripheral blood. The receptors were sampled from a man between 60 and 75 years old with acute or convalescent COVID-19.

The chain carries TRBV7-6 and TRBJ2-5; D is possibly TRBD2 (5 bases). Germline V CDR1 and CDR2: SGHVS, FNYEAQ. CDR3 length: 16 amino acids. V lost 1 base and J 5 bases, leaving 17 bases between the germline ends. The CDR3 DNA is TGTGCCAGCAGCTTAGGGTTGAGCGGAACTTTGGAGACCCAGTACTTC. Translating gives CASSLGLSGTLETQYF.

V gene TRBV7-7 combines with J gene TRBJ2-2; D uncertain. The V gene's germline CDR1 is SSHAT and CDR2 FNYEAQ (reference sequence). CDR3 length equals 18 residues. The ends were cut back, 5 bases at V and 0 bases at J, with 19 bases in the middle. CDR3 region: CASSPDPPDAANTGELFF. DNA of the CDR3: TGTGCCAGCAGCCCCGACCCCCCAGACGCGGCGAACACCGGGGAGCTGTTTTTT.

The chain uses TRBV2 and TRBJ2-4; 8 bases align to TRBD2. CDR3 length: 15 residues. Unmatched junction bases numbered 4, after V lost 2 bases and J lost 4 bases. Germline loops: CDR1 SNHLY, CDR2 FYNNEI. The CDR3 spells CASSERASGKNIQYF. The CDR3 DNA reads as TGTGCCAGCAGTGAAAGGGCTAGCGGGAAAAACATTCAGTACTTC.